This T cell receptor (beta chain) was captured by sequencing in a study of cytomegalovirus exposure and HLA in healthy donors. General observations from the study: Specific recognition of CMV antigens was confirmed in vitro for a few chains (all CMV-associated).

Likely unrecorded immune exposures existed in these nominally healthy donors. V was cut by 8 bases and J by 1 base, with 23 bases left in between. Germline CDR1 and CDR2: GTSNPN and SVGIG (reference sequence). The CDR3 spans 16 residues. The PCR employed 60 Vbeta primers together with 13 Jbeta primers. Method: immunoSEQ multiplex PCR; TCRdb's copy keeps in-frame clones and lacks some. The sample has about 200,000 clones; the top ten hold about 1%. With respect to this clone: What it binds is not known.

The clonotype was recovered from a girl aged 2-10 years in good health and CMV-seropositive. This sequence joins TRBV30 and TRBJ1-1; D is perhaps TRBD1 (6 bases). The sample was PBMCs. CDR3 sequence reads: CASRSLRQVRNTEAFF. The DNA for the CDR3 is TGTGCCAGCCGCAGCCTCCGACAGGTTCGGAACACTGAAGCTTTCTTT.